The present T cell receptor beta chain was sequenced within a study of cytomegalovirus exposure and HLA in healthy donors. Broader study findings: The finding came from a later analysis; first-cohort TCR clusters tended to co-occur in the roughly 110 validation repertoires. Altogether, 164 TCR beta chains were recorded as cytomegalovirus-associated. Rarity held for most TCR sequences, but there were some public TCRs that occurred in many donors.

As concerns this clone: Its antigen is currently unknown.

The germline gives CDR1 KGHSH, CDR2 LQKENI. This CDR3 has 13 amino acids. Deletions cut 5 bases from V and 0 bases from J, with 7 bases between. Measured with immunoSEQ multiplex PCR; TCRdb has only the in-frame clones, and not every one. Of 150,000 to 200,000 clones in the sample, about 82% were seen once. A roughly 130-subject validation cohort, separate from the approximately 670-subject first cohort, supplied the donors. Sample: PBMCs. This receptor was obtained from a woman aged 18-29 years in good health and CMV-seronegative. This chain connects TRBV18 to TRBJ2-5; D is perhaps TRBD1 (5 bases). Here the CDR3 DNA reads TGTGCCAGCTCAAGGGGAAACCAAGAGACCCAGTACTTC. Encoded protein: CASSRGNQETQYF.